The rows below give T cell receptor beta chains drawn from one sample of a study of blood T cell repertoires in COVID-19. Method: immunoSEQ multiplex PCR; TCRdb's copy keeps in-frame clones and lacks some. This sample yields approximately 70,000 clones, of which 90% are seen a single time; about 2.4% belongs to the top ten. The material sequenced was peripheral blood. Receptors were obtained from a human donor in a cohort sampled during active COVID-19. Both conserved end residues are part of each CDR3. The D gene is left open where the match is weak. The listing skips clone size in some rows; elsewhere it reads once, few, many or a size class.

v_gene,j_gene,abundance,d_gene,CDR3aa,CDR3nt
TRBV6-5,TRBJ1-3,-,-,CASQRGSGNTIYF,TGTGCCAGTCAGCGGGGTAGTGGAAACACCATATATTTT
TRBV9,TRBJ2-1,once,TRBD2,CASSRTSGSSNEQFF,TGTGCCAGCAGCAGGACTAGCGGGAGTTCAAATGAGCAGTTCTTC
TRBV27,TRBJ2-7,once,-,CASSFGPLSYEQYF,TGTGCCAGCAGTTTTGGGCCCCTCTCCTACGAGCAGTACTTC
TRBV5-5,TRBJ1-1,-,-,CASSPTGGPNTEAFF,TGTGCCAGCAGCCCAACCGGGGGACCAAACACTGAAGCTTTCTTT
TRBV7-2,TRBJ1-4,-,TRBD1,CASSLETGVGEKLFF,TGTGCCAGCAGCTTAGAGACAGGGGTAGGGGAAAAACTGTTTTTT
TRBV12-3/TRBV12-4,TRBJ2-1,-,-,CASSLQTYNEQFF,TGTGCCAGCAGTTTACAGACTTACAATGAGCAGTTCTTC
TRBV2,TRBJ2-1,-,-,CASREGDDEQFF,TGTGCCAGCAGGGAGGGAGACGACGAGCAGTTCTTC
TRBV6-1,TRBJ1-4,once,TRBD1,CASSERAGQGGNEKLFF,TGTGCCAGCAGTGAAAGGGCGGGACAGGGGGGTAATGAAAAACTGTTTTTT
TRBV27,TRBJ1-2,-,TRBD1,CASSRTSGTGLYGYTF,TGTGCCAGCAGTAGGACTTCCGGGACAGGGCTTTATGGCTACACCTTC
TRBV7-8,TRBJ2-1,-,TRBD2,CASSLVDGGEIEQFF,TGTGCCAGCAGCTTAGTAGACGGGGGGGAAATTGAGCAGTTCTTC
TRBV29-1,TRBJ1-2,-,-,CSVEGGVDGYTF,TGCAGCGTTGAAGGGGGCGTAGATGGCTACACCTTC
TRBV7-2,TRBJ2-2,-,-,CASSLVARANTGELFF,TGTGCCAGCAGCTTAGTGGCCAGGGCGAACACCGGGGAGCTGTTTTTT
TRBV6-5,TRBJ2-5,-,-,CASSYSRASQETQYF,TGTGCCAGCAGTTACTCGCGGGCTAGTCAGGAGACCCAGTACTTC
TRBV7-9,TRBJ2-6,-,TRBD1,CASSLGTGPGANVLTF,TGTGCCAGCAGCTTAGGGACAGGGCCCGGGGCCAACGTCCTGACTTTC
TRBV9,TRBJ2-5,-,-,CASTDGTTRFQYF,TGTGCCAGCACCGACGGGACAACGAGATTTCAGTACTTC
TRBV9,TRBJ1-2,-,-,CASSAGGGRAYGYTF,TGTGCCAGCAGCGCGGGGGGAGGGAGGGCCTATGGCTACACCTTC
TRBV9,TRBJ1-1,-,TRBD1,CASSVYQGAKGTEAFF,TGTGCCAGCAGCGTTTATCAGGGGGCTAAAGGGACTGAAGCTTTCTTT
TRBV9,TRBJ1-4,-,TRBD1,CASSVAAIRGHEKLFF,TGTGCCAGCAGCGTAGCCGCGATCAGGGGGCATGAAAAACTGTTTTTT
TRBV5-6,TRBJ2-1,-,-,CASSFYGRGSYNEQFF,TGTGCCAGCAGCTTTTACGGCAGGGGCTCCTACAATGAGCAGTTCTTC
TRBV18,TRBJ2-7,-,TRBD1,CASSPSGQGREQYF,TGTGCCAGCTCACCTTCCGGACAGGGGCGCGAGCAGTACTTC
TRBV27,TRBJ1-5,few,TRBD1,CASSWTGGAQPQHF,TGTGCCAGCAGTTGGACAGGGGGCGCCCAGCCCCAGCATTTT
TRBV19,TRBJ2-2,-,TRBD1,CASSQDRVNGELFF,TGTGCCAGTAGTCAGGACAGGGTCAACGGGGAGCTGTTTTTT
TRBV4-3,TRBJ1-2,-,-,CASSQTGTLTYGYTF,TGCGCCAGCAGCCAAACAGGGACACTAACTTATGGCTACACCTTC
TRBV4-3,TRBJ2-3,-,-,CASSHYGTGTDTQYF,TGCGCCAGCAGCCATTACGGGACTGGCACAGATACGCAGTATTTT
TRBV11-2,TRBJ1-4,-,-,CASSFSAGANEKLFF,TGTGCCAGCAGCTTCTCGGCGGGGGCTAATGAAAAACTGTTTTTT
TRBV4-1,TRBJ2-7,medium-sized,-,CASSRMGGGAFSSYEQYF,TGCGCCAGCAGCCGGATGGGAGGAGGGGCCTTCAGCTCCTACGAGCAGTACTTC
TRBV19,TRBJ2-1,-,TRBD2,CASRTLAGGPNEQFF,TGTGCCAGTAGGACACTAGCGGGAGGCCCCAATGAGCAGTTCTTC
TRBV28,TRBJ2-7,once,-,CASSFLTSGEQYF,TGTGCCAGCAGTTTCCTCACTAGTGGCGAGCAGTACTTC
TRBV6-6,TRBJ2-3,-,TRBD2,CASRAGGVENTQYF,TGTGCCAGCAGGGCGGGAGGGGTCGAAAATACGCAGTATTTT
TRBV9,TRBJ1-5,-,-,CASSAGVNSNQPQHF,TGTGCCAGCAGCGCCGGGGTTAATAGCAATCAGCCCCAGCATTTT
TRBV7-2,TRBJ2-7,-,TRBD1,CASSSGQGASYEQYF,TGTGCCAGCAGCTCGGGACAGGGGGCTTCCTACGAGCAGTACTTC
TRBV4-3,TRBJ2-5,-,TRBD2,CASSQGLAGAETQYF,TGCGCCAGCAGCCAGGGACTAGCGGGGGCGGAGACCCAGTACTTC
TRBV18,TRBJ2-5,-,TRBD2,CASSPRLAGAGETQYF,TGTGCCAGCTCACCGCGACTAGCGGGAGCGGGAGAGACCCAGTACTTC
TRBV4-3,TRBJ2-1,-,-,CASSQEKQFDEQFF,TGCGCCAGCAGCCAAGAGAAACAGTTCGATGAGCAGTTCTTC
TRBV2,TRBJ1-1,-,-,CAGKREMNTEAFF,TGTGCCGGTAAGAGGGAGATGAACACTGAAGCTTTCTTT
TRBV19,TRBJ1-6,-,TRBD1,CASSMYRGNSPLHF,TGTGCCAGTAGTATGTACAGGGGAAATTCACCCCTCCACTTT
TRBV18,TRBJ2-6,once,-,CASSPRREGSGANVLTF,TGTGCCAGCTCACCACGGAGAGAAGGCTCTGGGGCCAACGTCCTGACTTTC
TRBV19,TRBJ2-2,-,TRBD2,CASTASGSTGELFF,TGTGCCAGTACGGCTAGCGGGAGCACCGGGGAGCTGTTTTTT
TRBV10-2,TRBJ1-4,few,TRBD1,CASSDDRGHTNEKLFF,TGCGCCAGCAGTGACGACAGGGGGCACACTAATGAAAAACTGTTTTTT
TRBV9,TRBJ1-2,-,TRBD1,CASSPSGQGNYGYTF,TGTGCCAGCAGCCCCTCCGGACAGGGTAACTATGGCTACACCTTC
TRBV29-1,TRBJ2-5,-,TRBD1,CSVAGTGGLETQYF,TGCAGCGTAGCTGGGACAGGGGGCTTGGAGACCCAGTACTTC
TRBV5-1,TRBJ2-7,-,-,CASSYGGIPPSNYEQYF,TGCGCCAGCAGCTATGGAGGGATCCCTCCATCAAACTACGAGCAGTACTTC
TRBV5-1,TRBJ2-5,-,TRBD1,CASRTGQATKGETQYF,TGCGCCAGCAGGACGGGACAGGCCACGAAAGGGGAGACCCAGTACTTC
TRBV27,TRBJ2-7,-,TRBD2,CASRLAGGPYGYEQYF,TGTGCCAGCAGGCTAGCGGGGGGGCCCTATGGTTACGAGCAGTACTTC
TRBV19,TRBJ2-2,-,TRBD2,CASSRTSGGLNTGELFF,TGTGCCAGTAGTAGGACTAGCGGGGGGCTGAACACCGGGGAGCTGTTTTTT
TRBV9,TRBJ2-2,-,TRBD1,CASSPRTGLGELFF,TGTGCCAGCAGCCCCCGGACAGGGCTCGGGGAGCTGTTTTTT
TRBV11-3,TRBJ2-5,-,-,CASSLASPQTGKATQYF,TGTGCCAGCAGCTTAGCGAGTCCCCAGACAGGTAAGGCGACCCAGTACTTC
TRBV19,TRBJ1-1,-,-,CASSVQGAVNTEAFF,TGTGCCAGTAGTGTGCAGGGCGCGGTGAACACTGAAGCTTTCTTT
TRBV6-6,TRBJ1-1,-,-,CASRLVGGTEAFF,TGTGCCAGCAGGTTGGTAGGGGGCACTGAAGCTTTCTTT
TRBV14,TRBJ2-3,medium-sized,-,CASSQVALGGPDTQYF,TGTGCCAGCAGCCAAGTGGCCCTAGGAGGCCCAGATACGCAGTATTTT
TRBV5-1,TRBJ1-2,once,-,CASSLQGPQYGYTF,TGCGCCAGCAGCTTACAGGGCCCCCAATATGGCTACACCTTC
TRBV29-1,TRBJ1-1,-,-,CSVLGAREAFF,TGCAGCGTCCTTGGGGCAAGGGAAGCTTTCTTT
TRBV18,TRBJ1-2,-,-,CASSPLGAEPYGYTF,TGTGCCAGCTCACCACTTGGGGCAGAGCCGTATGGCTACACCTTC
TRBV7-6,TRBJ2-3,-,TRBD2,CASSPNSGGTDTQYF,TGTGCCAGCAGCCCAAATAGCGGGGGCACAGATACGCAGTATTTT
TRBV9,TRBJ2-5,-,-,CASSVATGREETQYF,TGTGCCAGCAGCGTAGCTACCGGCAGGGAAGAGACCCAGTACTTC
TRBV2,TRBJ2-1,-,TRBD1,CASSDDRDNEQFF,TGTGCCAGCAGTGACGACAGGGACAATGAGCAGTTCTTC
TRBV5-1,TRBJ2-7,-,TRBD2,CASSLGLAGGLYEQYF,TGCGCCAGCAGCTTGGGTCTAGCGGGAGGGTTGTACGAGCAGTACTTC
TRBV4-1,TRBJ2-2,-,-,CASSPSRGRNTGELFF,TGCGCCAGCAGCCCCAGCCGGGGGAGAAACACCGGGGAGCTGTTTTTT
TRBV30,TRBJ2-7,-,-,CAWRRGPSYEQYF,TGTGCCTGGAGGCGGGGGCCCTCCTACGAGCAGTACTTC
TRBV18,TRBJ1-1,once,-,CASSPVWGGHTEAFF,TGTGCCAGCTCACCAGTTTGGGGAGGACACACTGAAGCTTTCTTT